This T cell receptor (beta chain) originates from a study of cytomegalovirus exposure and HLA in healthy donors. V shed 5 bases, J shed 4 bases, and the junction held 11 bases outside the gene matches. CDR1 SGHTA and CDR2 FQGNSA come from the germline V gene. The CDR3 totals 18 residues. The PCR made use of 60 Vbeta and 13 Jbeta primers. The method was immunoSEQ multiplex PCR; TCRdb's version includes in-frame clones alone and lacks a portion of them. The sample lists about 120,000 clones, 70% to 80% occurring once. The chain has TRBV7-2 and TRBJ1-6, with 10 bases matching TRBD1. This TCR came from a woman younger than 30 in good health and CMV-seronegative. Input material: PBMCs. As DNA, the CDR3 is TGTGCCAGCAGCCTACCGACAGGGGGCAAGAAATATAATTCACCCCTCCACTTT. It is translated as CASSLPTGGKKYNSPLHF.